This T cell receptor beta chain derives from a study of long-term antiretroviral therapy in people with HIV. Across the whole study: About a decade before 2015, the earliest samples were taken when ART was typically delayed.

V was trimmed by 4 bases and J by 1 base, leaving 13 bases between them. The CDR3 consists of 14 residues. From germline, CDR1 is SQVTM and CDR2 ANQGSEA. On this clone: Its specificity is not known.

Sequencing relied on immunoSEQ assay v3.0, run at survey level. Method: immunoSEQ multiplex PCR; TCRdb's copy keeps in-frame clones and lacks some. The sample has under 45,000 clones, roughly 81% seen once; the top ten hold roughly 5%. Study-wide points: All time points showed a repertoire dominated by clones expanded before ART.

The chain employs TRBV29-1 and TRBJ1-1; perhaps TRBD1 as D (5 bases). Sequencing used unsorted PBMCs, obtained approximately 2.9 years before starting antiretroviral therapy. The receptor's source is a woman aged 30 to 39 with HIV. The CDR3 loop is CSVGARGWNTEAFF. The CDR3 DNA reads TGCAGCGTTGGAGCTCGGGGCTGGAACACTGAAGCTTTCTTT.